Presented here are 15 T cell receptor beta chains from one specimen sequenced in a study of blood T cell repertoires in COVID-19. TCRdb keeps only in-frame clones here, not all; method: immunoSEQ multiplex PCR. The data hold around 340,000 clones, with roughly nine tenths observed a single time. The sequenced sample was peripheral blood. The receptor source for this set is a woman aged 55 to 70 with COVID-19, enrolled during active disease.

The chain employs TRBV5-1 and TRBJ2-3; TRBD2 matches 8 bases. The CDR3 extends over 17 amino acids. J was trimmed by 0 bases and V by 0 bases; bases with no gene match: 6. Germline V gene sequence: CDR1 SGHRS, CDR2 YFSETQ. CDR3 protein: CASSLVAGGPSTDTQYF. CDR3 nucleotides: TGCGCCAGCAGCTTGGTCGCGGGGGGACCAAGCACAGATACGCAGTATTTT. Filled out from reference TRBV5-1 and TRBJ2-3, the complete variable domain reads KAGVTQTPRYLIKTRGQQVTLSCSPISGHRSVSWYQQTPGQGLQFLFEYFSETQRNKGNFPGRFSGRQFSNSRSEMNVSTLELGDSALYLCASSLVAGGPSTDTQYFGPGTRLTVL.

This clone appeared many times. This chain connects TRBV28 to TRBJ1-6, with 7 bases lining up with TRBD1. CDR3 length: 15 residues. Germline V gene lookup returns CDR1 MDHEN and CDR2 SYDVKM. V trimming: 3 bases; J trimming: 2 bases; junction bases outside the gene matches: 1. CDR3 DNA: TGTGCCAGCAGTTTCCAGGGGGCCTATAATTCACCCCTCCACTTT. As protein: CASSFQGAYNSPLHF.

The chain uses TRBV20-1 and TRBJ1-2; D is unclear. The CDR3 loop spans 11 amino acids. Germline-derived CDR1 and CDR2 are DFQATT and SNEGSKA (reference sequence). CDR3 DNA: TGCAGCCTGAGAGGAACATATGGCTACACCTTC. Its translation is CSLRGTYGYTF.

This clone was seen once. The V gene is TRBV19, the J gene TRBJ2-5, with 12 bases fitting TRBD2. V was clipped by 3 bases and J by 1 base; unmatched bases: 3. The CDR3 loop spans 16 amino acids. The germline V gene has CDR1 LNHDA and CDR2 SQIVND (reference sequence). Here the CDR3 DNA reads TGTGCCAGTAGTATTACTAGCGGGGGGACCCAAGAGACCCAGTACTTC. This encodes CASSITSGGTQETQYF.

The J gene is TRBJ2-2, the V gene TRBV6-5; no reliable D call. The CDR3 covers 15 residues. V was shortened by 6 bases and J by 1 base, with 12 bases between the two germline ends. The germline CDR1 and CDR2 sequences are MNHEY and SVGAGI. The CDR3 sequence is CASRTSRLNTGELFF. In DNA, the CDR3 is TGTGCCAGCAGAACCAGTCGCCTGAACACCGGGGAGCTGTTTTTT.

This chain links TRBV3-1 (or the pseudogene TRBV3-2) with TRBJ2-1, with D possibly matching TRBD1 (6 bases). Germline values: CDR1 LGHDT, CDR2 YNNKEL (reference sequence). The CDR3 totals 16 residues. V was pared by 3 bases and J by 2 bases, with 14 bases between. CDR3 sequence: CASSHLLGGPYNEQFF. The CDR3 nucleotides are TGTGCCAGCAGCCACCTCCTTGGGGGCCCCTACAATGAGCAGTTCTTC.

The V gene is TRBV5-6, the J gene TRBJ1-4, with TRBD1 as a possible D gene (5 bases). The ends were cut back, 3 bases at V and 7 bases at J, with 19 bases in the middle. The CDR3 is 16 amino acids. CDR1 is SGHDT, CDR2 YYEEEE, per germline. CDR3 in amino acids: CASSSYGIGGSEKLFF. The DNA of the CDR3 is TGTGCCAGCAGCTCCTATGGGATTGGGGGGAGTGAAAAACTGTTTTTT.

This chain joins TRBV7-9 and TRBJ1-4; D is unresolved. In germline, CDR1 is SEHNR, CDR2 FQNEAQ (reference sequence). V lost 5 bases to trimming and J lost 4 bases, with 5 bases between them. This CDR3 has 12 residues. CDR3 bases: TGTGCCAGCAGCCCCCGTAATGAAAAACTGTTTTTT. Translating gives CASSPRNEKLFF.

The chain recombines TRBV30 with TRBJ1-1; 9 bases line up with TRBD1. The V gene end was trimmed by 5 bases and the J gene end by 8 bases; junction bases not matched to a gene: 15. Germline V CDR1 and CDR2: GTSNPN, SVGIG (reference sequence). This CDR3 region has 15 residues. CDR3 sequence reads: CAWGHRDRVVREAFF. For the CDR3, the DNA is TGTGCCTGGGGTCACCGGGACAGGGTCGTCAGGGAAGCTTTCTTT.

The CDR3 here is CASSLLAGYEQYF. The DNA of the CDR3 is TGTGCCAGCAGTTTATTGGCAGGATACGAGCAGTACTTC. This chain links TRBV27 with TRBJ2-7; D remains ambiguous. Germline CDR1 is MNHEY and CDR2 is SMNVEV (reference sequence). The CDR3 is made up of 13 amino acids. The V gene lost 1 base and the J gene lost 4 bases, with 8 bases spanning the gap.

This clone was recorded once. This sequence joins TRBV5-7 and TRBJ1-1, with D possibly matching TRBD1 (5 bases). TRBV5-7 is recorded as an ORF, its role being uncertain. V gave up 10 bases and J gave up 3 bases, with 25 bases separating them. The length of the CDR3 is 16 residues. The chain's CDR3 is CALPGGGKRGDTEAFF. As DNA, the CDR3 is TGTGCCTTGCCCGGGGGGGGGAAGAGGGGAGACACTGAAGCTTTCTTT.

The V gene is TRBV27, the J gene TRBJ2-2; no reliable D call. V was trimmed by 6 bases and J by 6 bases, leaving 8 bases between them. This CDR3 region has 12 residues. Germline assignment: CDR1 MNHEY and CDR2 SMNVEV (reference sequence). DNA of the CDR3: TGTGCCAGCAGACGGAGACCCGGGGAGCTGTTTTTT. This translates into CASRRRPGELFF.

The chain combines TRBV19 with TRBJ1-4; 7 positions match TRBD1. After removal of 6 bases from V and 0 bases from J, the junction contained 4 bases not matched to a gene. The CDR3 is made up of 15 amino acids. Germline V gene lookup returns CDR1 LNHDA and CDR2 SQIVND (reference sequence). CDR3 coding DNA: TGTGCCAGTAGGGGACAGCTTGCAACTAATGAAAAACTGTTTTTT. It translates to CASRGQLATNEKLFF. Full variable domain (outside the CDR3, taken from reference TRBV19 and TRBJ1-4): DGGITQSPKYLFRKEGQNVTLSCEQNLNHDAMYWYRQDPGQGLRLIYYSQIVNDFQKGDIAEGYSVSREKKESFPLTVTSAQKNPTAFYLCASRGQLATNEKLFFGSGTQLSVL.

The rearrangement links TRBV7-9 to TRBJ1-1; D is ambiguous. Between the trimmed V and J ends, which lost 5 bases and 6 bases, there was a span of 13 bases. From germline, CDR1 is SEHNR and CDR2 FQNEAQ (reference sequence). The CDR3 spans 13 residues. Written as DNA, the CDR3 is TGTGCCAGCAGCCCGGGAATGGGCGCTGAAGCTTTCTTT. Its translation is CASSPGMGAEAFF. The complete variable domain, with remaining parts taken from reference TRBV7-9 and TRBJ1-1, reads DTGVSQNPRHKITKRGQNVTFRCDPISEHNRLYWYRQTLGQGPEFLTYFQNEAQLEKSRLLSDRFSAERPKGSFSTLEIQRTEQGDSAMYLCASSPGMGAEAFFGQGTRLTVV.

The chain has TRBV5-1 and TRBJ1-2, with 7 bases identical to TRBD1. V lost 4 bases, J lost 6 bases, and 9 bases stayed unmatched. CDR1 and CDR2 (germline): SGHRS, YFSETQ. The CDR3 is 14 residues long. The CDR3, as DNA: TGCGCCAGCAGCCTCTACACAGGGGAGGATGGCTACACCTTC. This codes for CASSLYTGEDGYTF.